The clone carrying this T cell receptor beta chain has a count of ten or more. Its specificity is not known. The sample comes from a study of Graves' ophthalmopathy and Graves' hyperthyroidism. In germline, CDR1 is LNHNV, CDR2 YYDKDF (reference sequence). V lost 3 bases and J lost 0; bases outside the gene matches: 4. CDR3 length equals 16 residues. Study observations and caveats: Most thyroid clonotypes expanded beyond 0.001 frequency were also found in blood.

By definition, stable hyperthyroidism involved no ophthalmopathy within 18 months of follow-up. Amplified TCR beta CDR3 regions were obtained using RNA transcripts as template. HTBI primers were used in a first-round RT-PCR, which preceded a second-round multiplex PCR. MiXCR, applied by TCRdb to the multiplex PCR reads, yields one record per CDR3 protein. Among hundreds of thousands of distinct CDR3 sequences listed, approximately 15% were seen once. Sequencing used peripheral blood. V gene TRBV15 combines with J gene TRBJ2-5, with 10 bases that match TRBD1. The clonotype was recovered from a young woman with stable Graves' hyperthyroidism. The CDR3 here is CATSSGTGVHQETQYF. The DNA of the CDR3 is TGTGCCACCAGCAGTGGGACAGGGGTCCACCAAGAGACCCAGTACTTC.